The present TCR beta chain was sequenced within a study of human T cells and chemical hapten exposure. Study background: Slight volume differences across pooled libraries mainly accounted for varying per-sample TCR yields.

Each CDR3 protein is one row after TCRdb ran MiXCR on the RACE reads. The table lists 300,000 to 450,000 distinct CDR3 sequences, 5% to 6.5% of them singletons, with approximately 2.4% in the top ten. Time point defined: pre-sensitization, week 0. Treatment denoted: therapeutic diphenylcyclopropenone sensitization with weekly scalp DPC. With regard to this clonotype: The antigen remains undetermined.

Germline CDR1 reads SGHTA; CDR2 reads FQGNSA. Trimming took off 2 bases at V and 3 bases at J, with 10 bases between the two ends. This CDR3 has 14 residues. Study results and caveats: Those TCRs sitting above 1 in 1000 frequency stayed the same with DPC sensitization.

The receptor comes from a woman between 50 and 59 years old with alopecia areata. Some clones in this sample may be carry-over from other donors' samples. Sequenced material: whole blood, taken in connection with sensitization to the hapten diphenylcyclopropenone (DPC). The gene calls are TRBV7-2 and TRBJ1-2; D is unresolved. CDR3 in DNA: TGTGCCAGCAGCTTACACGCTGTGGACTATGGCTACACCTTC. Encoded protein: CASSLHAVDYGYTF.